The entry that follows covers one T cell receptor (beta chain) sequence. Its binding antigen is unknown. No much larger clone exists at a distance of one base, and base qualities are not known. The entry originates in a study of blood T cell repertoires in COVID-19 (dated by TCRdb to the early 2020s). About the study as a whole: Collaborator samples came from the United States, Italy and Spain and covered acute and convalescent phases of COVID-19. Deeply sampled blood TCRbeta repertoires from subjects exposed to, actively infected with, or recovered from COVID-19 were included in the dataset. The samples were drawn from the first 160 participants of the ongoing ImmuneRACE study and from 1,254 subjects provided by 6 global collaborators. A de-identified subject ID, COVID-19 status, age in years and sex were almost always included in the sample metadata. The repertoires were made available in a free public database intended to serve as a resource for research on the immune response to SARS-CoV-2. The material from the prospective study consisted of cDNA or gDNA derived from T cells, B-cell-depleted T cells, or PBMCs. Where available, HLA class I and class II types were taken from metadata supplied by the sample provider and were not determined by assay-based typing. Points the paper makes about the study in general: How much clinical and demographic metadata was included differed by source and by participant, and the metadata was provided uncurated.

TCRbeta CDR3 regions were amplified from genomic DNA by means of the immunoSEQ Assay, a bias-controlled multiplex PCR. As for the authors' bioinformatics: The number of nucleated cells in each sample was estimated from the amplification of reference gene primers within the assay. To quantify the absolute abundance of each unique TCRbeta CDR3 rearrangement, sequence reads were collapsed and filtered. Productive Simpson clonality was computed per sample as the square root of Simpson's diversity index over productive rearrangements. TCRdb retrieved this table from immuneACCESS and kept in-frame rearrangements only. Not all clones are present; in checked studies, unresolved V genes account for under half, and no reason is known for the remainder. V, J and clone size are those of that table, while D and trimming were read from the DNA. The sample profile shows 120,000 to 150,000 clones; around 85% of them were found once. The ten largest clones represent around 2.9% of the sample.

Collaborating institutions collected whole blood in K2EDTA tubes following their own protocols. Collaborator samples were shipped for TCRbeta analysis as frozen whole blood, isolated PBMCs, or DNA extracted from either sample type. Material for sequencing was peripheral blood. This clonotype was obtained from a man aged 45-65 years with acute or convalescent COVID-19.

The nucleotide sequence reads TGCGCCAGCAGTCAGAACATGAACACTGAAGCTTTCTTT. This codes for CASSQNMNTEAFF. Rearrangement joined TRBV10-1 to TRBJ1-1; no D gene can be assigned with confidence. Trimming removed 5 bases from V and 0 bases from J, leaving 7 bases between the germline ends. According to the germline V gene (reference sequence), CDR1 reads WNHNN and CDR2 reads SYGVQD. The CDR3 sequence holds 13 residues, the cysteine and phenylalanine included. Of all the DNA, just the CDR3 is kept, 39 bases in frame from base 1.